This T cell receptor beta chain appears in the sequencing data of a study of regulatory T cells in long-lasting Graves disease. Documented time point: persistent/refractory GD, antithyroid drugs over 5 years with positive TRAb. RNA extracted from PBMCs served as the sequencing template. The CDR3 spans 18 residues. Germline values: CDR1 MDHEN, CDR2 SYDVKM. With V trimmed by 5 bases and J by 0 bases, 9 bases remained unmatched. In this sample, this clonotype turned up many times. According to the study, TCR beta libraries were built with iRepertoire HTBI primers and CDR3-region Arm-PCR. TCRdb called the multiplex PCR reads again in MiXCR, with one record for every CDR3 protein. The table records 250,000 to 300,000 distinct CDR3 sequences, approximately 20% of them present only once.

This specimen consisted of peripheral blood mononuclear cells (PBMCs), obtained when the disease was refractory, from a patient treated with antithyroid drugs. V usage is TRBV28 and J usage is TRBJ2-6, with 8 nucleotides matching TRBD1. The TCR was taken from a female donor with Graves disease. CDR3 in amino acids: CASSPPGTGYSGANVLTF. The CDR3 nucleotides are TGTGCCAGCAGTCCCCCCGGGACAGGATACTCTGGGGCCAACGTCCTGACTTTC. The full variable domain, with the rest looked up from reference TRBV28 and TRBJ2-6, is DVKVTQSSRYLVKRTGEKVFLECVQDMDHENMFWYRQDPGLGLRLIYFSYDVKMKEKGDIPEGYSVSREKKERFSLILESASTNQTSMYLCASSPPGTGYSGANVLTFGAGSRLTVL.